One and the same sample provided the 30 T cell receptor beta chains below, sequenced in a study of cytomegalovirus exposure and HLA in healthy donors. The PCR made use of 60 Vbeta and 13 Jbeta primers. Profiling relied on immunoSEQ multiplex PCR, and the TCRdb table lists in-frame clones only, not all of them. Here the sample spans 130,000 or so clones, approximately 71% being singletons. The specimen sequenced was PBMCs. The receptors were sampled from a middle-aged man in good health and CMV-seronegative.

The chain couples TRBV2 to TRBJ1-3; D is unclear. CDR3 length equals 16 residues. V was pared by 7 bases and J by 2 bases, with 18 bases between. From germline, CDR1 is SNHLY and CDR2 FYNNEI. The CDR3 DNA reads as TGTGCCAGCACTAAGACCGGGAACCTCGCTGGAAACACCATATATTTT. Amino acids: CASTKTGNLAGNTIYF.

The V and J genes are TRBV6-6 and TRBJ1-2; TRBD1 agrees at 8 bases. The ends lost 3 bases at V and 6 bases at J; junction bases unmatched: 6. CDR3 size: 14 residues. The germline V gene has CDR1 MNHNY and CDR2 SVGAGI (reference sequence). In nucleotides, the CDR3 is TGTGCCAGCAGTTATTGGACAGGGAGCAATGGCTACACCTTC. This gives the protein CASSYWTGSNGYTF.

The chain joins TRBV21-1 to TRBJ2-5; the D call of TRBD1 is as the table states it, not checked on the DNA. TRBV21-1 is an annotated pseudogene. The CDR3 length is 15 residues. For the CDR3, the DNA is TGTGCCAGCAGGCGAGACAGGGGGCGGTTTGAGACCCAGTACTTC. Protein sequence: CASRRDRGRFETQYF.

This chain uses TRBV6-9 with TRBJ1-1; D perhaps matches TRBD1 (5 bases). Per the germline V gene, CDR1 is MNHGY and CDR2 is SVAAGI. This CDR3 is built from 13 residues. V was clipped by 3 bases and J by 5 bases, with 10 bases between them. This chain's CDR3 is CASSYRVGTEAFF. CDR3 sequence (DNA): TGTGCCAGCAGTTACAGGGTCGGAACTGAAGCTTTCTTT.

In this sample, this clone turned up a few times. The chain couples TRBV7-6 to TRBJ1-2; the D gene is possibly TRBD1 (6 bases). CDR1 and CDR2 from the germline V gene are SGHVS and FNYEAQ. V was clipped by 5 bases and J by 2 bases, with 9 bases between them. CDR3 size: 13 residues. The CDR3 region has the DNA TGTGCCAGCAGCACTCAGGGGAACTATGGCTACACCTTC. This codes for CASSTQGNYGYTF.

The V and J genes are TRBV6-1 and TRBJ1-5, with 8 bases matching TRBD1. V shed 7 bases, J shed 4 bases, and the junction held 9 bases outside the gene matches. In germline, CDR1 is MNHNS, CDR2 SASEGT. This CDR3 spans 15 amino acids. The CDR3 DNA reads as TGTGCCAGCACGGACAGGGCCTGGAATAATCAGCCCCAGCATTTT. Protein: CASTDRAWNNQPQHF.

V gene TRBV7-3 combines with J gene TRBJ2-3; 8 nucleotides agree with TRBD1. The ends lost 0 bases at V and 6 bases at J; junction bases unmatched: 5. CDR3 length: 15 residues. Germline CDR1 SGHTA, CDR2 FQGTGA. The chain's CDR3 is CASSLTRGRPDTQYF. The CDR3 DNA reads TGTGCCAGCAGCTTAACCAGGGGGCGCCCCGATACGCAGTATTTT.

This clone is labeled as medium-sized. The genes are TRBV4-1 and TRBJ2-3; perhaps TRBD1 as D (7 bases). V was shortened by 4 bases and J by 0 bases, with 17 bases between the two germline ends. This CDR3 is built from 17 residues. The V gene's germline CDR1 is MGHRA and CDR2 YSYEKL. CDR3 in amino acids: CASSPRGTGGSTDTQYF. The CDR3 region has the DNA TGCGCCAGCAGCCCCAGGGGGACTGGGGGGAGCACAGATACGCAGTATTTT.

This chain joins TRBV5-6 and TRBJ1-2; D is unclear. The CDR3 covers 14 residues. V lost 2 bases and J 8 bases, leaving 16 bases between the germline ends. Germline V gene data show CDR1 as SGHDT and CDR2 as YYEEEE. Written as DNA, the CDR3 is TGTGCCAGCAGCTTTACAGTGGCGGGGTCGGGCTACACCTTC. It encodes CASSFTVAGSGYTF.

The rearrangement links TRBV7-9 to TRBJ2-2, with 8 bases fitting TRBD1. This CDR3 is 16 amino acids long. CDR1 SEHNR and CDR2 FQNEAQ come from the germline V gene (reference sequence). With V trimmed by 3 bases and J by 4 bases, 7 bases remained unmatched. CDR3 in amino acids: CASSLHRGSGTGELFF. In DNA form, the CDR3 reads TGTGCCAGCAGCTTGCACAGGGGGTCGGGCACCGGGGAGCTGTTTTTT. The variable domain in full, completed from reference TRBV7-9 and TRBJ2-2, reads DTGVSQNPRHKITKRGQNVTFRCDPISEHNRLYWYRQTLGQGPEFLTYFQNEAQLEKSRLLSDRFSAERPKGSFSTLEIQRTEQGDSAMYLCASSLHRGSGTGELFFGEGSRLTVL.

The rearrangement uses TRBV27 and TRBJ2-7; 7 nucleotides align to TRBD1. J was trimmed by 7 bases and V by 6 bases; bases with no gene match: 12. The CDR3 length is 14 residues. The germline CDR1 and CDR2 sequences are MNHEY and SMNVEV (reference sequence). The CDR3 DNA reads TGTGCCAGCAGACCAAGTACAGGGGTTGGAGAGCAGTACTTC. It encodes CASRPSTGVGEQYF.

The CDR3 region is CASSTQEYNSPLHF. The CDR3 DNA sequence: TGTGCCAGTAGTACACAGGAGTATAATTCACCCCTCCACTTT. The chain carries TRBV19 and TRBJ1-6; D might be TRBD1 (5 bases). This CDR3 has 14 amino acids. V gave up 4 bases and J gave up 4 bases, with 8 bases separating them. In germline, CDR1 is LNHDA, CDR2 SQIVND (reference sequence).

This chain links TRBV7-2 with TRBJ1-5, with no clear D. Deletions cut 2 bases from V and 3 bases from J, with 8 bases between. This CDR3 is built from 14 residues. Germline V gene sequence: CDR1 SGHTA, CDR2 FQGNSA. CDR3 loop: CASSLRLDNQPQHF. CDR3 coding DNA: TGTGCCAGCAGCTTACGTCTAGACAATCAGCCCCAGCATTTT.

This chain uses TRBV7-2 with TRBJ1-2; weak D call: TRBD1 (5 bases). CDR1 and CDR2 (germline): SGHTA, FQGNSA. V was shortened by 1 base and J by 4 bases, with 16 bases between the two germline ends. This CDR3 comprises 16 residues. The CDR3 coding sequence is TGTGCCAGCAGCTTAGATTACGAGACAGACCTCTATGGCTACACCTTC. Its translation is CASSLDYETDLYGYTF.

V and J are TRBV7-2 and TRBJ2-2, with D unclear. CDR1 and CDR2 from the germline V gene are SGHTA and FQGNSA. The V end was cut by 3 bases, the J end by 6 bases, with 11 bases between. This CDR3 has 14 amino acids. The CDR3 bases are TGTGCCAGCAGCTTTCCGGGTCCAGCCGGGGAGCTGTTTTTT. It yields the protein CASSFPGPAGELFF.

This chain links TRBV7-2 with TRBJ1-1; tentatively, D is TRBD1 (5 bases). The germline V gene has CDR1 SGHTA and CDR2 FQGNSA. Trimming cost V 5 bases and J 3 bases, with 13 bases left between them. The CDR3 totals 14 residues. CDR3 sequence: CASSPQGLYTEAFF. The CDR3 coding sequence is TGTGCCAGCAGCCCCCAGGGACTGTACACTGAAGCTTTCTTT.

This rearrangement joins TRBV5-4 to TRBJ2-5; D is perhaps TRBD1 (7 bases). TRBJ2-7 matches the DNA end more closely, so the J call is doubtful. The germline CDR1 and CDR2 sequences are SGHNT and YYREEE (reference sequence). The CDR3 consists of 15 residues. CDR3 in amino acids: CASSLAGGQNYEQYF. The DNA of the CDR3 is TGTGCCAGCAGCTTGGCCGGGGGACAGAACTACGAGCAGTACTTC.

V gene TRBV9 combines with J gene TRBJ1-4; 7 bases are shared with TRBD1. Trimming took 0 bases from V and 4 from J; bases not matched to a gene: 0. This CDR3 is built from 14 residues. The germline V gene encodes CDR1 SGDLS and CDR2 YYNGEE. The CDR3 DNA reads TGTGCCAGCAGCGTAGGGGACAGTAATGAAAAACTGTTTTTT. It translates to CASSVGDSNEKLFF.

A few counts support this clone. The V gene is TRBV2, the J gene TRBJ1-5; the match to TRBD1 covers 7 bases. V dropped 4 bases and J dropped 6; count of bases not matched to a gene: 6. CDR3 size: 14 residues. The germline CDR1 and CDR2 sequences are SNHLY and FYNNEI. The CDR3, as DNA: TGTGCCAGCAGTGGGACCTCAGGGGGTCAGCCCCAGCATTTT. Translating gives CASSGTSGGQPQHF.

The V gene is TRBV10-3, the J gene TRBJ1-5; 11 bases map to TRBD1. The CDR3 has 16 residues. Germline CDR1 and CDR2: ENHRY and SYGVKD. J lost 1 base, V lost 6 bases, and 5 bases had no gene match. The CDR3 nucleotides read TGTGCCATCAGCGGACAGGGGGCACGGAGCAATCAGCCCCAGCATTTT. It encodes CAISGQGARSNQPQHF.

V gene TRBV11-2 combines with J gene TRBJ1-2, with 7 bases fitting TRBD1. The germline CDR1 and CDR2 sequences are SGHAT and FQNNGV. The CDR3 covers 15 residues. V shed 6 bases and J 4 bases; nucleotides not matched to a gene: 11. The CDR3 protein is CASRSGGGRGYGYTF. CDR3 DNA: TGTGCCAGCAGATCCGGAGGGGGCCGAGGCTATGGCTACACCTTC.

The rearrangement links TRBV5-6 to TRBJ2-5; the match to TRBD2 covers 12 bases. The CDR3 consists of 19 residues. The J segment lost 2 bases and the V segment lost 1 base, leaving 12 bases of the junction unmatched. Looked up from germline, CDR1 is SGHDT and CDR2 is YYEEEE. CDR3 in amino acids: CASSLLASGGATGQETQYF. CDR3 DNA: TGTGCCAGCAGCTTGTTGGCTAGCGGGGGGGCCACGGGACAAGAGACCCAGTACTTC.

The chain has TRBV19 and TRBJ2-1, with 12 bases matching TRBD2. The CDR3 totals 15 residues. J gave up 5 bases and V 5 bases, and 4 bases lay outside the gene matches. Germline-derived CDR1 and CDR2 are LNHDA and SQIVND (reference sequence). CDR3 amino acids: CASSPLAGGNNEQFF. The CDR3, as DNA: TGTGCCAGTAGTCCACTAGCGGGGGGAAACAATGAGCAGTTCTTC.

The chain combines TRBV5-4 with TRBJ1-3; 8 nucleotides match TRBD1. Germline CDR1 is SGHNT and CDR2 is YYREEE (reference sequence). The CDR3 covers 15 residues. Trimming removed 6 bases from V and 0 bases from J; junction bases left unmatched: 5. The CDR3 reads CASIRTGRSGNTIYF. The CDR3 DNA follows: TGTGCCAGCATTCGGACAGGGCGCTCTGGAAACACCATATATTTT.

The chain links TRBV18 to TRBJ2-7; TRBD2 agrees at 9 bases. The CDR3 has 16 residues. Trimming took 1 base from V and 5 from J; bases not matched to a gene: 9. Germline CDR1 reads KGHSH; CDR2 reads LQKENI. As DNA, the CDR3 is TGTGCCAGCTCACCACTCGGGACGGGACTAGCCCACGAGCAGTACTTC. It specifies CASSPLGTGLAHEQYF.

Regarding this clone: Different DNA sequences within this sample yield the same CDR3. The rearrangement joins TRBV5-1 to TRBJ2-3; tentative D call: TRBD2 (6 bases). Germline CDR1 reads SGHRS; CDR2 reads YFSETQ. Trimming shortened V by 0 bases and J by 0 bases, and 8 bases separated the two germline ends. This CDR3 is built from 15 residues. The CDR3 DNA sequence: TGCGCCAGCAGCTTGGGCGGGATCAGCACAGATACGCAGTATTTT. This translates into CASSLGGISTDTQYF.

The rearrangement joins TRBV4-1 to TRBJ2-2; 9 bases line up with TRBD1. The ends lost 4 bases at V and 7 bases at J; junction bases unmatched: 7. The CDR3 runs to 15 residues. Germline assignment: CDR1 MGHRA and CDR2 YSYEKL. The CDR3 loop is CASSPGQGVVGELFF. CDR3 in DNA: TGCGCCAGCAGCCCGGGACAGGGTGTCGTCGGGGAGCTGTTTTTT.

The chain employs TRBV9 and TRBJ2-5; TRBD1 might be the D (5 bases). The germline V and J ends were trimmed by 4 bases and 3 bases, with 16 bases remaining between them. This CDR3 comprises 15 residues. Germline loops: CDR1 SGDLS, CDR2 YYNGEE. CDR3 bases: TGTGCCAGCAGCTACGGTTGGTCAGGGAAAGAGACCCAGTACTTC. It is translated as CASSYGWSGKETQYF.

This chain joins TRBV7-9 and TRBJ1-2; TRBD1 matches at 10 bases. The germline CDR1 and CDR2 sequences are SEHNR and FQNEAQ (reference sequence). J was trimmed by 1 base and V by 4 bases; bases with no gene match: 12. This CDR3 is 18 amino acids long. The CDR3 nucleotides are TGTGCCAGCAGCTGGACAGGGGGATTTTTCAATTTTAACTATGGCTACACCTTC. Amino acid sequence: CASSWTGGFFNFNYGYTF.

This chain links TRBV28 with TRBJ1-1; D is possibly TRBD1 (6 bases). The CDR3 spans 16 residues. V lost 3 bases, J lost 1 base, and 15 bases lay in between. CDR1 and CDR2 from the germline V gene are MDHEN and SYDVKM. CDR3 protein: CASSFSPGQPNTEAFF. In DNA, the CDR3 is TGTGCCAGCAGTTTTAGCCCCGGACAGCCGAACACTGAAGCTTTCTTT.